One sample yielded the 4 T cell receptor beta chains listed below, sequenced in a study of PD-L1 blockade in urothelial cancer. Measured with immunoSEQ multiplex PCR; TCRdb has only the in-frame clones, and not every one. Found here are approximately 79,000 clones, roughly nine tenths of them singletons; the top ten hold around 5.3%. The sequencing here drew on PBMCs, taken around atezolizumab (anti-PD-L1) treatment. The receptors were sampled from a woman in her seventies with urothelial cancer.

The chain uses TRBV9 and TRBJ1-2; D may be TRBD1 (5 bases). CDR1 and CDR2 (germline): SGDLS, YYNGEE. Trimming removed 4 bases from V and 2 bases from J, with 15 bases in between. The CDR3 is 15 residues long. The chain's CDR3 is CASSPGGGRNYGYTF. CDR3 nucleotides: TGTGCCAGCAGCCCCGGGGGAGGGAGGAACTATGGCTACACCTTC.

This chain's CDR3 is CAITRGALGANVLTF. The CDR3 DNA is TGTGCCATCACGCGCGGAGCACTTGGGGCCAACGTCCTGACTTTC. The rearrangement joins TRBV10-3 to TRBJ2-6, with no clear D. Germline loops: CDR1 ENHRY, CDR2 SYGVKD. V lost 7 bases to trimming and J lost 3 bases, with 13 bases between them. This CDR3 is 15 amino acids long.

The rearrangement links TRBV4-1 to TRBJ2-7, with 9 nucleotides matching TRBD2. The V and J ends lost 4 bases and 2 bases, in that order; junction bases with no gene match: 6. Per the germline V gene, CDR1 is MGHRA and CDR2 is YSYEKL. The CDR3 extends over 15 amino acids. As DNA, the CDR3 is TGCGCCAGCAGCCGGTTGGCGGGGGGGCCCTACGAGCAGTACTTC. Protein: CASSRLAGGPYEQYF.

V gene TRBV7-8 combines with J gene TRBJ2-5, with D perhaps TRBD2 (5 bases). The germline CDR1 and CDR2 sequences are SGHVS and FQNEAQ. V shed 5 bases and J shed 3 bases, with 10 bases lying between them. This CDR3 has 13 amino acids. The DNA of the CDR3 is TGTGCCAGCAGCCCCCCGCGGGAAGAGACCCAGTACTTC. Protein: CASSPPREETQYF.